This entry features one TCR beta chain sequence. Germline V gene sequence: CDR1 SGHRS, CDR2 YFSETQ. Trimming cost V 4 bases and J 8 bases, with 15 bases left between them. CDR3 size: 13 residues. Clones were read by immunoSEQ multiplex PCR, and TCRdb kept only the in-frame ones, dropping some. The repertoire holds 150,000 or so clones, with 81% as singletons. The data derive from a study of cytotoxic CD8 clonotypes in ibrutinib-treated CLL. V is TRBV5-1 and J is TRBJ1-2; D uncertain. Sample: PBMCs, taken after 12 months of ibrutinib treatment. The source is a human donor with chronic lymphocytic leukemia. This CDR3 is CASSPNIGRGYTF. Here the CDR3 DNA reads TGCGCCAGCAGCCCGAATATTGGGCGAGGCTACACCTTC.